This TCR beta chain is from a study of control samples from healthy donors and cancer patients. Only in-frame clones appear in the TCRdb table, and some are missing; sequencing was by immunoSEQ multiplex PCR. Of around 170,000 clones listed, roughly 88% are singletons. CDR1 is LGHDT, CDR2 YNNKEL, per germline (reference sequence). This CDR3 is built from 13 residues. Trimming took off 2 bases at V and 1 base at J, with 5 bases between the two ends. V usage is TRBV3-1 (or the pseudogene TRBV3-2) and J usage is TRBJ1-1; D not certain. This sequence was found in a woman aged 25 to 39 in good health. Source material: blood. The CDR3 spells CASSQIQNTEAFF. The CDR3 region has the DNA TGTGCCAGCAGCCAAATCCAGAACACTGAAGCTTTCTTT.